The 25 T cell receptor beta chains presented below share a single source sample, sequenced in a study of cytomegalovirus exposure and HLA in healthy donors. It was with 60 Vbeta and 13 Jbeta primers that the PCR ran. Method: immunoSEQ multiplex PCR; TCRdb's copy keeps in-frame clones and lacks some. The table records some 160,000 clones, 65% to 80% of them present only once. Sequenced material: PBMCs. These receptors were obtained from a woman between 40 and 50 years old in good health and CMV-seropositive.

The chain is built from TRBV6-1 and TRBJ1-1, with D possibly being TRBD1 (5 bases). CDR1 and CDR2 (germline): MNHNS, SASEGT. V lost 4 bases to trimming and J lost 4 bases, with 10 bases between them. The CDR3 totals 13 residues. The CDR3 spells CASSATGITEAFF. CDR3 sequence (DNA): TGTGCCAGCAGTGCCACAGGAATCACTGAAGCTTTCTTT.

The chain employs TRBV5-4 and TRBJ1-2, with 7 bases fitting TRBD1. Trimming took 3 bases from V and 6 from J; bases not matched to a gene: 5. The CDR3 covers 13 residues. CDR1 and CDR2 from the germline V gene are SGHNT and YYREEE (reference sequence). As DNA, the CDR3 is TGTGCCAGCAGCTCGACAGGGACGGATGGCTACACCTTC. Translated, it gives CASSSTGTDGYTF.

The chain recombines TRBV6-1 with TRBJ2-3, with 7 bases matching TRBD1. Trimming at V came to 3 bases and at J to 4 bases, leaving 4 bases not matched to a gene. The CDR3 is 14 amino acids. CDR1 is MNHNS, CDR2 SASEGT, per germline. CDR3 sequence reads: CASSDRQGPDTQYF. The CDR3 bases are TGTGCCAGCAGTGACAGACAGGGACCAGATACGCAGTATTTT.

This clone was picked up a small number of times. The chain joins TRBV6-6 to TRBJ1-2; 7 nucleotides align to TRBD1. The J segment lost 1 base and the V segment lost 0 bases, leaving 5 bases of the junction unmatched. Per germline, CDR1 MNHNY and CDR2 SVGAGI (reference sequence). The CDR3 contains 16 residues. CDR3 sequence: CASSYSRDSGNYGYTF. CDR3 DNA sequence: TGTGCCAGCAGTTACTCCCGGGACAGCGGTAACTATGGCTACACCTTC.

The chain has TRBV7-2 and TRBJ2-5, with 12 bases that match TRBD2. Germline V gene lookup returns CDR1 SGHTA and CDR2 FQGNSA. V shed 2 bases, J shed 4 bases, and the junction held 5 bases outside the gene matches. The CDR3 consists of 16 residues. CDR3 in amino acids: CASSLTSGGFGETQYF. CDR3 in DNA: TGTGCCAGCAGCTTAACTAGCGGGGGGTTTGGAGAGACCCAGTACTTC. The full variable domain, rest sourced from reference TRBV7-2 and TRBJ2-5, is GAGVSQSPSNKVTEKGKDVELRCDPISGHTALYWYRQSLGQGLEFLIYFQGNSAPDKSGLPSDRFSAERTGGSVSTLTIQRTQQEDSAVYLCASSLTSGGFGETQYFGPGTRLLVL.

This clone showed up just a few times. CDR3 residues: CASSYSYEQYF. Here the CDR3 DNA reads TGTGCCAGCAGCTACTCCTACGAGCAGTACTTC. This sequence joins TRBV2 and TRBJ2-7; D call uncertain. Germline CDR1 and CDR2: SNHLY and FYNNEI. Trimming pared 6 bases from V and 0 bases from J, leaving 3 bases between. The length of the CDR3 is 11 residues.

V usage is TRBV27 and J usage is TRBJ2-2; TRBD2 matches at 10 bases. The CDR3 spans 15 residues. Germline V gene data show CDR1 as MNHEY and CDR2 as SMNVEV (reference sequence). J lost 6 bases, V lost 6 bases, and 7 bases had no gene match. The CDR3 DNA reads TGTGCCAGCAGCCCAGCGGGGGGGCCGCCCGGGGAGCTGTTTTTT. It translates to CASSPAGGPPGELFF.

A few counts support this clone. The chain carries TRBV6-5 and TRBJ1-4; D is possibly TRBD1 (5 bases). The CDR3 is 14 amino acids. Germline CDR1 reads MNHEY; CDR2 reads SVGAGI. V lost 4 bases and J lost 8, with 14 bases in between. The CDR3 loop is CASSSALGREKLFF. CDR3 DNA: TGTGCCAGCAGTTCGGCATTGGGGCGGGAAAAACTGTTTTTT.

The rearrangement links TRBV15 to TRBJ1-1, with 8 nucleotides matching TRBD1. Trimming at V came to 7 bases and at J to 5 bases, leaving 9 bases not matched to a gene. The CDR3 consists of 14 residues. From germline, CDR1 is LNHNV and CDR2 YYDKDF (reference sequence). For the CDR3, the DNA is TGTGCCACCACCCCTTGGCAGGGGGCTACTGAAGCTTTCTTT. It specifies CATTPWQGATEAFF.

This clone occurred once. The chain couples TRBV5-1 to TRBJ1-6; TRBD1 agrees at 8 bases. The CDR3 consists of 14 residues. CDR1 SGHRS and CDR2 YFSETQ come from the germline V gene. V shed 4 bases, J shed 10 bases, and the junction held 7 bases outside the gene matches. The DNA of the CDR3 is TGCGCCAGCAGCAATGACAGGGGAGTCTCACCCCTCCACTTT. It codes for CASSNDRGVSPLHF.

A word on this clone: The sample contains more than one DNA sequence encoding this CDR3. The chain recombines TRBV12-5 with TRBJ2-2, with a tentative D call TRBD2 (6 bases). The ends were cut back, 5 bases at V and 2 bases at J, with 12 bases in the middle. The CDR3 has 15 residues. The germline CDR1 and CDR2 sequences are LGHNT and FRNRAP. CDR3 DNA sequence: TGTGCTAGTGGTCTCGGGGGTACAAACACCGGGGAGCTGTTTTTT. Its protein is CASGLGGTNTGELFF.

The gene calls are TRBV6-5 and TRBJ1-2, with TRBD1 matching over 7 bases. The length of the CDR3 is 14 residues. From germline, CDR1 is MNHEY and CDR2 SVGAGI. V shed 5 bases, J shed 4 bases, and the junction held 7 bases outside the gene matches. Here the CDR3 reads CASSRGQFAYGYTF. In nucleotides, the CDR3 is TGTGCCAGCAGTCGGGGACAGTTTGCCTATGGCTACACCTTC.

This clone is a singleton in its sample. This chain connects TRBV28 to TRBJ2-2; D may be TRBD2 (7 bases). CDR3 length: 15 amino acids. Trimming pared 6 bases from V and 7 bases from J, leaving 18 bases between. Per germline, CDR1 MDHEN and CDR2 SYDVKM. Written as DNA, the CDR3 is TGTGCCAGCAGGCCGATGGCGGGGGCGAACGGGGAGCTGTTTTTT. Protein: CASRPMAGANGELFF.

This chain uses TRBV29-1 with TRBJ2-5; 7 nucleotides line up with TRBD1. The CDR3 consists of 13 residues. The V and J ends lost 5 bases and 4 bases, in that order; junction bases with no gene match: 7. Germline CDR1 reads SQVTM; CDR2 reads ANQGSEA. CDR3 in amino acids: CSVPGQRGETQYF. The DNA of the CDR3 is TGCAGCGTTCCGGGACAGAGGGGAGAGACCCAGTACTTC.

The chain couples TRBV5-5 to TRBJ1-2; tentative D call: TRBD1 (6 bases). The germline V gene has CDR1 SGHKS and CDR2 YYEKEE (reference sequence). Trimming stripped 4 bases from V and 8 bases from J, with 12 bases between. The CDR3 has 12 residues. CDR3: CASSIQGGGYTF. The CDR3 nucleotides are TGTGCCAGCAGCATACAGGGTGGAGGCTACACCTTC.

A remark on this clone: The final CDR3 position lacks the conserved phenylalanine or tryptophan, pointing to a likely read error. The chain has TRBV19 and TRBJ1-5; D is perhaps TRBD1 (6 bases). The CDR3 sequence is 16 residues long. Trimming removed 5 bases at V and 6 bases at J, with 20 bases between. Germline V gene sequence: CDR1 LNHDA, CDR2 SQIVND (reference sequence). The CDR3 DNA reads TGTGCCAGTAGTCCAAAGGGGGGGAATGGAGGTCAGCCCCAGCATTTG. It is translated as CASSPKGGNGGQPQHL.

This chain links TRBV5-1 with TRBJ2-3; 8 nucleotides align to TRBD2. V shed 4 bases and J 2 bases; nucleotides not matched to a gene: 15. The germline CDR1 and CDR2 sequences are SGHRS and YFSETQ. The CDR3 contains 18 residues. For the CDR3, the DNA is TGCGCCAGCAGCGGTGCAACGGGGGGGACCTTTTCCACAGATACGCAGTATTTT. It is translated as CASSGATGGTFSTDTQYF.

The V gene is TRBV5-1, the J gene TRBJ2-7, with TRBD1 as a possible D gene (5 bases). Germline CDR1 and CDR2: SGHRS and YFSETQ. V shed 0 bases and J shed 7 bases, with 11 bases lying between them. The CDR3 is made up of 13 amino acids. CDR3 amino acids: CASSLGRGTEQYF. The CDR3 nucleotides are TGCGCCAGCAGCTTGGGTAGGGGCACGGAGCAGTACTTC.

V is TRBV5-6 and J is TRBJ2-7, with a weak D call TRBD1 (6 bases). Germline values: CDR1 SGHDT, CDR2 YYEEEE. Deletions cut 0 bases from V and 5 bases from J, with 9 bases between. The CDR3 runs 13 residues. CDR3 in DNA: TGTGCCAGCAGCTTGGTCGCAGGGGACGAGCAGTACTTC. Amino acids: CASSLVAGDEQYF.

The chain couples TRBV29-1 to TRBJ1-2; 10 nucleotides match TRBD1. Germline assignment: CDR1 SQVTM and CDR2 ANQGSEA. J gave up 8 bases and V 7 bases, and 10 bases lay outside the gene matches. The CDR3 is 13 residues long. The CDR3 DNA sequence: TGCAGCGCCGGAGGACAGGGGGGGGGCGGCTACACCTTC. This translates into CSAGGQGGGGYTF.

This clone was observed a few times. The V gene is TRBV5-1, the J gene TRBJ1-1; 9 bases fit TRBD1. Germline V CDR1 and CDR2: SGHRS, YFSETQ. After removal of 4 bases from V and 7 bases from J, the junction contained 8 bases not matched to a gene. This CDR3 is built from 14 residues. CDR3 sequence: CASSPGTGFYEAFF. The CDR3 DNA reads TGCGCCAGCAGCCCCGGGACAGGGTTCTATGAAGCTTTCTTT.

The chain uses TRBV5-1 and TRBJ1-4; the match to TRBD1 covers 9 bases. J lost 3 bases, V lost 3 bases, and 9 bases had no gene match. The CDR3 consists of 17 residues. Germline values: CDR1 SGHRS, CDR2 YFSETQ. The CDR3 protein is CASSSSGTGYANEKLFF. The CDR3 DNA sequence: TGCGCCAGCAGCTCGTCCGGGACAGGGTATGCTAATGAAAAACTGTTTTTT.

The chain combines TRBV6-5 with TRBJ2-1, with D perhaps matching TRBD2 (5 bases). Germline CDR1 and CDR2: MNHEY and SVGAGI. V dropped 0 bases and J dropped 4 bases, with 7 bases sitting between them. The CDR3 loop spans 14 amino acids. CDR3 DNA: TGTGCCAGCAGTTACTCGAGCGGTTACAATGAGCAGTTCTTC. It codes for CASSYSSGYNEQFF.

The V and J genes are TRBV6-1 and TRBJ1-5, with a possible D match to TRBD1 (6 bases). The length of the CDR3 is 15 residues. Per germline, CDR1 MNHNS and CDR2 SASEGT. V dropped 1 base and J dropped 1 base, with 8 bases sitting between them. The CDR3 loop is CASSEVGQSNQPQHF. The CDR3 coding sequence is TGTGCCAGCAGTGAAGTTGGACAGAGCAATCAGCCCCAGCATTTT.

The chain employs TRBV7-2 and TRBJ1-5; possibly TRBD1 for D (6 bases). This CDR3 is built from 14 residues. Looked up from germline, CDR1 is SGHTA and CDR2 is FQGNSA. The germline V and J ends were trimmed by 1 base and 9 bases, with 13 bases remaining between them. CDR3 amino acids: CASSLVRGASPQHF. DNA of the CDR3: TGTGCCAGCAGCTTAGTTCGGGGGGCGTCGCCCCAGCATTTT.